The 19 T cell receptor beta chains below were found in one sample sequenced in a study of blood T cell repertoires in COVID-19. This table comes from immunoSEQ multiplex PCR, and its TCRdb copy is limited to in-frame clones, with some not included. The data show some 340,000 clones, with around 80% seen just once and around 3% held by the top ten. Sequencing used peripheral blood. The receptor source for this set is a man younger than 45 with active or convalescent COVID-19.

This clone was detected a few times. This chain connects TRBV7-9 to TRBJ1-2; 7 bases fit TRBD1. CDR1 is SEHNR, CDR2 FQNEAQ, per germline (reference sequence). The junction had 12 bases not matched to a gene; V was cut back by 6 bases and J by 8 bases. The CDR3 totals 14 residues. CDR3: CASSSDRAEQGYTF. The CDR3 nucleotides read TGTGCCAGCAGTTCAGACAGGGCCGAACAGGGCTACACCTTC.

This clone has a single count. The chain is built from TRBV4-2 and TRBJ2-3, with D possibly TRBD1 on 6 matching bases. This CDR3 is 16 amino acids long. Germline CDR1 is LGHNA and CDR2 is YNFKEQ. V lost 3 bases to trimming and J lost 2 bases, with 15 bases between them. The CDR3 coding sequence is TGTGCCAGCAGCCAGACAGGTCAGCTCGACACAGATACGCAGTATTTT. Translating gives CASSQTGQLDTDTQYF.

The V call is TRBV11-2, the J call TRBJ2-5; D might be TRBD1 (6 bases). V lost 2 bases and J 1 base, leaving 8 bases between the germline ends. Per germline, CDR1 SGHAT and CDR2 FQNNGV. The CDR3 sequence is 14 residues long. CDR3 region: CASSLRGTQETQYF. DNA of the CDR3: TGTGCCAGCAGCTTAAGGGGGACCCAAGAGACCCAGTACTTC.

The CDR3 sequence is CAWSRGNRNQPQHF. The CDR3 coding sequence is TGTGCCTGGAGTCGGGGGAATCGCAATCAGCCCCAGCATTTT. The J gene is TRBJ1-5, the V gene TRBV30; a weak D match, TRBD1 (5 bases). This CDR3 contains 14 residues. V was cut by 2 bases and J by 2 bases, with 10 bases left in between. In germline, CDR1 is GTSNPN, CDR2 SVGIG (reference sequence).

The rearrangement links TRBV6-5 to TRBJ1-2, with TRBD1 identical over 7 bases. The CDR3 loop spans 13 amino acids. The germline CDR1 and CDR2 sequences are MNHEY and SVGAGI. Losses at the gene ends were 4 bases for V and 8 bases for J; bases not matched to a gene: 7. This chain's CDR3 is CASSFVGGRGYTF. CDR3 coding DNA: TGTGCCAGCAGTTTTGTAGGGGGCAGGGGCTACACCTTC.

This clone was counted a few times. The CDR3 sequence is CASSENQGFSEKLFF. CDR3 DNA sequence: TGTGCCAGCAGCGAGAACCAGGGGTTTTCCGAAAAACTGTTTTTT. The V and J genes are TRBV4-2 and TRBJ1-4; the D gene is possibly TRBD1 (6 bases). The CDR3 sequence is 15 residues long. From germline, CDR1 is LGHNA and CDR2 YNFKEQ. Trimming stripped 5 bases from V and 8 bases from J, with 18 bases between.

The V call is TRBV18, the J call TRBJ2-7; 9 nucleotides align to TRBD1. The CDR3 length is 15 residues. Germline V gene lookup returns CDR1 KGHSH and CDR2 LQKENI. With V trimmed by 0 bases and J by 7 bases, 7 bases remained unmatched. Written as DNA, the CDR3 is TGTGCCAGCTCACCACCGGTAAACAGGGGGCGTGAGCAGTACTTC. Protein product: CASSPPVNRGREQYF.

V is TRBV5-1 and J is TRBJ2-7; 16 nucleotides match TRBD2. This CDR3 comprises 18 residues. From germline, CDR1 is SGHRS and CDR2 YFSETQ. Trimming at V came to 1 base and at J to 5 bases, leaving 9 bases not matched to a gene. The CDR3 reads CASSLKGLAGGPRHEQYF. CDR3 DNA sequence: TGCGCCAGCAGCTTGAAGGGACTAGCGGGGGGGCCTCGACACGAGCAGTACTTC.

This clone appeared a single time. As DNA, the CDR3 is TGTGCCAGCAGCTTAGGACAGACCACAGATACGCAGTATTTT. Translated: CASSLGQTTDTQYF. This chain joins TRBV7-3 and TRBJ2-3, with D perhaps TRBD1 (6 bases). With 2 bases removed from V and 2 bases from J, the gap between germline ends came to 8 bases. The CDR3 loop spans 14 amino acids. CDR1 and CDR2 (germline): SGHTA, FQGTGA. The full variable domain, rest sourced from reference TRBV7-3 and TRBJ2-3, is GAGVSQTPSNKVTEKGKYVELRCDPISGHTALYWYRQSLGQGPEFLIYFQGTGAADDSGLPNDRFFAVRPEGSVSTLKIQRTERGDSAVYLCASSLGQTTDTQYFGPGTRLTVL.

The V and J genes are TRBV4-2 and TRBJ1-1; D is unresolved. Trimming shortened V by 3 bases and J by 0 bases, and 20 bases separated the two germline ends. This CDR3 spans 18 amino acids. Germline assignment: CDR1 LGHNA and CDR2 YNFKEQ. CDR3 bases: TGTGCCAGCAGCCACCCGCCCAGTTCCCAACCCATGAACACTGAAGCTTTCTTT. Encoded protein: CASSHPPSSQPMNTEAFF.

This chain uses TRBV2 with TRBJ2-1; 14 nucleotides agree with TRBD2. V dropped 6 bases and J dropped 5; count of bases not matched to a gene: 3. CDR3 size: 15 residues. Per the germline V gene, CDR1 is SNHLY and CDR2 is FYNNEI. CDR3 residues: CASRTTSGGDNEQFF. Written as DNA, the CDR3 is TGTGCCAGCAGGACGACTAGCGGGGGGGACAATGAGCAGTTCTTC.

The gene calls are TRBV7-9 and TRBJ1-1, with a tentative D call TRBD1 (5 bases). The germline CDR1 and CDR2 sequences are SEHNR and FQNEAQ (reference sequence). Trimming cost V 5 bases and J 1 base, with 14 bases left between them. CDR3 length equals 15 residues. CDR3 amino acids: CASSPRYGQNTEAFF. CDR3 coding DNA: TGTGCCAGCAGCCCGCGGTACGGACAGAACACTGAAGCTTTCTTT. Full variable domain (missing parts from reference TRBV7-9 and TRBJ1-1): DTGVSQNPRHKITKRGQNVTFRCDPISEHNRLYWYRQTLGQGPEFLTYFQNEAQLEKSRLLSDRFSAERPKGSFSTLEIQRTEQGDSAMYLCASSPRYGQNTEAFFGQGTRLTVV.

The J gene is TRBJ2-7, the V gene TRBV13, with 11 bases fitting TRBD2. Germline values: CDR1 PRHDT, CDR2 FYEKMQ (reference sequence). The CDR3 length is 14 residues. V lost 3 bases, J lost 3 bases, and 1 base stayed unmatched. The CDR3 sequence is CASSLGLADYEQYF. CDR3 DNA: TGTGCCAGCAGCTTGGGACTAGCGGACTACGAGCAGTACTTC.

The rearrangement links TRBV9 to TRBJ1-2, with D unresolved. With 5 bases removed from V and 6 bases from J, the gap between germline ends came to 14 bases. This CDR3 is built from 13 residues. From germline, CDR1 is SGDLS and CDR2 YYNGEE. This CDR3 reads CASSPGRLDGYTF. CDR3 DNA sequence: TGTGCCAGCAGTCCAGGAAGGCTGGATGGCTACACCTTC.

J is TRBJ1-1 and V is TRBV7-9; D gene uncertain. CDR3 length: 12 amino acids. Germline V gene sequence: CDR1 SEHNR, CDR2 FQNEAQ (reference sequence). Trimming pared 5 bases from V and 8 bases from J, leaving 12 bases between. CDR3 in amino acids: CASSPGSREAFF. Written as DNA, the CDR3 is TGTGCCAGCAGCCCCGGGAGTCGGGAAGCTTTCTTT.

This chain connects TRBV7-3 to TRBJ2-5; maybe TRBD1 (6 bases). The CDR3 is 14 residues long. Trimming removed 3 bases from V and 2 bases from J, with 10 bases in between. Germline V gene data show CDR1 as SGHTA and CDR2 as FQGTGA. CDR3 residues: CASSLGAFQETQYF. The CDR3 bases are TGTGCCAGCAGCTTGGGGGCGTTTCAAGAGACCCAGTACTTC.

This chain connects TRBV18 to TRBJ1-1; D might be TRBD1 (6 bases). Germline CDR1 is KGHSH and CDR2 is LQKENI. V lost 6 bases, J lost 8 bases, and 13 bases lay in between. The length of the CDR3 is 12 residues. CDR3 DNA: TGTGCCAGCTCGCCCACAGGGTTCGAAGCTTTCTTT. Amino acid sequence: CASSPTGFEAFF.

The V gene is TRBV30, the J gene TRBJ2-1, with D unresolved. The CDR3 has 12 residues. Between the trimmed V and J ends, which lost 4 bases and 6 bases, there was a span of 10 bases. Per the germline V gene, CDR1 is GTSNPN and CDR2 is SVGIG (reference sequence). The CDR3 region is CAWIGVLNEQFF. The CDR3 DNA reads as TGTGCCTGGATTGGAGTGCTCAATGAGCAGTTCTTC.

This clone was found a few times. The V gene is TRBV15, the J gene TRBJ1-3, with D maybe TRBD1 (5 bases). The CDR3 is 14 amino acids. Looked up from germline, CDR1 is LNHNV and CDR2 is YYDKDF (reference sequence). V lost 1 base, J lost 5 bases, and 9 bases lay in between. The CDR3 here is CATSRVDSRNTIYF. The CDR3 DNA sequence: TGTGCCACCAGCAGAGTCGACAGTAGAAACACCATATATTTT.